The rows below give T cell receptor beta chains drawn from one sample of a study of cytomegalovirus exposure and HLA in healthy donors. Only in-frame clones appear in the TCRdb table, and some are missing; sequencing was by immunoSEQ multiplex PCR. The repertoire consists of 130,000 to 150,000 clones, with 75% to 85% occurring once and the leading ten covering around 4.3%. Sequenced sample: PBMCs. These receptors all stem from a man aged 35-49 years in good health and CMV-seronegative. Both conserved end residues are part of each CDR3. D genes are given only for firm matches. The size field is filled for only some rows; it gives once, few, many or a size class.

V,size,D,J,DNA,CDR3
TRBV19,-,-,TRBJ2-2,TGTGCCAGTGATAACAAAGGAGAGACCGGGGAGCTGTTTTTT,CASDNKGETGELFF
TRBV19,-,TRBD1,TRBJ2-5,TGTGCCAGTAAGGACAGGAACCAAGAGACCCAGTACTTC,CASKDRNQETQYF
TRBV13,-,TRBD2,TRBJ2-5,TGTGCCAGCAGCACGGGACTAGCTGAGACCCAGTACTTC,CASSTGLAETQYF
TRBV4-3,-,TRBD1,TRBJ1-2,TGCGCCAGCAGCCGACAGGGACAGAACTATGGCTACACCTTC,CASSRQGQNYGYTF
TRBV2,-,TRBD1,TRBJ1-2,TGTGCCAGCAGCCGACGTGGGACAGGGATAGATGGCTACACCTTC,CASSRRGTGIDGYTF
TRBV6-5,-,TRBD2,TRBJ2-1,TGTGCCAGCAGCCCTGCGGGGGGCTCCTACAATGAGCAGTTCTTC,CASSPAGGSYNEQFF
TRBV5-4,-,TRBD1,TRBJ1-1,TGTGCCAGCAGCCCAGGGGGCTTGTACACTGAAGCTTTCTTT,CASSPGGLYTEAFF
TRBV19,-,TRBD2,TRBJ2-1,TGTGCCAGTAGTATGCGGGGGGCCGCCTACAATGAGCAGTTCTTC,CASSMRGAAYNEQFF
TRBV6-1,-,TRBD2,TRBJ2-1,TGTGCCAGCGACCGAGCGGGGGGACCCTACAATGAGCAGTTCTTC,CASDRAGGPYNEQFF
TRBV19,-,TRBD2,TRBJ2-3,TGTGCCAGTAGCGACACCACTAGCGGGGGGCCATCAGATACGCAGTATTTT,CASSDTTSGGPSDTQYF
TRBV11-3,-,TRBD1,TRBJ1-2,TGTGCCAGCAGCTTAGCCGACAGGGGGAGTGGCTACACCTTC,CASSLADRGSGYTF
TRBV5-8,once,-,TRBJ2-7,TGTGCCAGCAGCTTCCTCAGGGCGGTCAAGGACTTC,CASSFLRAVKDF
TRBV28,-,TRBD2,TRBJ2-1,TGTGCCAGCAGCCTATCTCTTGGCGGGGGGACCGAGCAGTTCTTC,CASSLSLGGGTEQFF